Included here is one T cell receptor (beta chain) sequence, with context. What antigen it recognizes has not been identified. Per-base qualities were not stored, and no clone one base away is much larger. The library was built by means of the immunoSEQ multiplex PCR assay. Rearranged TCR beta chain sequences were amplified with the hsTCRB Kit following the manufacturer's protocol. An Illumina MiSeq was used to sequence the TCRB libraries. The paper's data handling went like this. Demultiplexing, trimming and gene mapping were performed with the kit vendor's proprietary platform. TCRdb took over this immuneACCESS table, retaining in-frame rearrangements with V and J assigned. Such tables are incomplete; in checked studies, under half of the missing clones stem from an unresolved V gene, and the remainder is unexplained. Clone size and V and J calls were adopted from that table, with D and trimming inferred from the DNA. The sample has tens of thousands of clones on record, around 90% of them singletons. The ten most abundant clones make up approximately 2.4% of the sample.

The sample's time point label, in plain terms: baseline, week 1 (first vaccination visit). Interpreted using the paper, the treatment or condition label stands for: pre-vaccination baseline after standard-of-care therapy. Newly diagnosed WHO grade 3 or 4 IDH1-mutant astrocytomas showing loss of nuclear ATRX were present in the donors. The samples were drawn from NOA16, a multicentre, single-arm, open-label phase I trial in Germany that tested a mutant IDH1 peptide vaccine in humans for the first time. For immunogenicity testing, the blood drawn at visit V03 was used as the baseline sample. Genomic DNA for TCRB sequencing was extracted from EDTA blood using the DNeasy Blood and Tissue Kit. This sample is part of a study of a mutant IDH1 vaccine in newly diagnosed glioma (dated by TCRdb to the early 2020s). With respect to the entire study: Of the approximately 33 treated patients, 62.5% were male and approximately 40% were female, and a mean age of approximately 40 years was recorded. Prior to enrollment, standard therapy consisting of radiotherapy alone, temozolomide alone, or radiochemotherapy with temozolomide had been administered to patients, with the combination being received by most patients. Peripheral blood was drawn at six visits: V03 (baseline), V05, V07, V10, V12 and V13. Longitudinal TCRB deep sequencing was performed for about two dozen treated patients wherever samples were available for exploratory analyses.

What the work shows at the level of the full study, not this receptor alone: It was noted by the authors that analyses of patient blood samples could not be reproduced owing to sample limitations. Vaccine-induced immune responses across multiple MHC alleles were detected in around 92% of patients. Selection of PBMC samples for TCRB deep sequencing was based on availability. Changes in the top peripheral T cell clonotypes picked up by TCRB sequencing did not appear to be linked to pseudoprogression.

Spanning cysteine to phenylalanine, the CDR3 consists of 12 amino acids. Just the 36-base CDR3 DNA is kept, in frame starting at base 1. In the germline V gene, CDR1 corresponds to SGHDT and CDR2 to YYEEEE. The junction shows trimming of 0 bases on V and 9 bases on J, plus 7 bases between the germline ends. The rearrangement joined TRBV5-6 to TRBJ2-1, with no reliable assignment of the D segment. Sequencing was performed on PBMCs, taken from a glioma patient treated with radiotherapy, temozolomide or both. This receptor was obtained from a middle-aged man with glioma. The CDR3 sequence is CASSLGSGEQFF. The sequence in DNA is TGTGCCAGCAGCTTGGGGAGTGGTGAGCAGTTCTTC.